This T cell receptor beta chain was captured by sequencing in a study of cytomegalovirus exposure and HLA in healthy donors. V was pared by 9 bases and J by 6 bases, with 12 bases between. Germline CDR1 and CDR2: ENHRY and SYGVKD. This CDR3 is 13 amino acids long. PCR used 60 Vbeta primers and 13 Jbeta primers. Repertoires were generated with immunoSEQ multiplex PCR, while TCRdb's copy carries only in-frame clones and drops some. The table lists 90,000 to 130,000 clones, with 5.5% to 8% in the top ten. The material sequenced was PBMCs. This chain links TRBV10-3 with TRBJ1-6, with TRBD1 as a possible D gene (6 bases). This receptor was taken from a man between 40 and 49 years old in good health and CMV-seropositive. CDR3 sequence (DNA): TGTGCCATACAAGGGGGTGGTAATTCACCCCTCCACTTT. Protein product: CAIQGGGNSPLHF.